Listed below are T cell receptor beta chains from one sample, sequenced in a study of CD8+ T cells in alopecia areata. The data were produced by immunoSEQ multiplex PCR, yet TCRdb's version contains in-frame clones alone and is incomplete. The sample contains roughly 120,000 clones, 35% to 40% of which appear only once. The sequencing input was CD4+ T cells sorted from blood. These receptors all stem from a human donor with alopecia areata. CDR3s include the opening cysteine and the closing phenylalanine or tryptophan. The D gene is left open where the match is weak. Rows give clone size only sometimes, using once, few, many, or a class for an expanded clone.

D gene: -; clone size: -; J gene: TRBJ2-7; V gene: TRBV2; CDR3 DNA: TGTGCCAGCAGTGCCCGCTCCGAGCAGTACTTC; CDR3 protein: CASSARSEQYF
D gene: -; clone size: few; J gene: TRBJ2-7; V gene: TRBV28; CDR3 DNA: TGTGCCAGCAGTTCCCTTTATTTCTGGGGGCGCGACTACGAGCAGTACTTC; CDR3 protein: CASSSLYFWGRDYEQYF
D gene: -; clone size: -; J gene: TRBJ2-7; V gene: TRBV30; CDR3 DNA: TGTGCCTGGAGTCGCGACGCCGGTTACGAGCAGTACTTC; CDR3 protein: CAWSRDAGYEQYF
D gene: -; clone size: -; J gene: TRBJ1-1; V gene: TRBV29-1; CDR3 DNA: TGCAGCGCCCGTCCAAGGATTGGGGAAGCTTTCTTT; CDR3 protein: CSARPRIGEAFF
D gene: -; clone size: -; J gene: TRBJ2-7; V gene: TRBV5-1; CDR3 DNA: TGCGCCAGCAGCTCCGACGGCTACGAGCAGTACTTC; CDR3 protein: CASSSDGYEQYF
D gene: -; clone size: -; J gene: TRBJ1-2; V gene: TRBV29-1; CDR3 DNA: TGCAGCGTTGAAGGCCAATCTGGGGGCTACACCTTC; CDR3 protein: CSVEGQSGGYTF
D gene: TRBD1; clone size: few; J gene: TRBJ1-4; V gene: TRBV6-6; CDR3 DNA: TGTGCCAGCACCCCGTGGGACAGGGGGGTTGAAAAACTGTTTTTT; CDR3 protein: CASTPWDRGVEKLFF
D gene: -; clone size: few; J gene: TRBJ2-7; V gene: TRBV29-1; CDR3 DNA: TGCAGCGTTGGGTTGACTCAGTCCTACGAGCAGTACTTC; CDR3 protein: CSVGLTQSYEQYF
D gene: -; clone size: -; J gene: TRBJ2-1; V gene: TRBV29-1; CDR3 DNA: TGCAGCGTTGGTCGAAGGAGGAGTTACAATGAGCAGTTCTTC; CDR3 protein: CSVGRRRSYNEQFF
D gene: -; clone size: -; J gene: TRBJ2-5; V gene: TRBV5-1; CDR3 DNA: TGCGCCAGCAGCTTGCGGCAAGAGACCCAGTACTTC; CDR3 protein: CASSLRQETQYF
D gene: -; clone size: -; J gene: TRBJ1-1; V gene: TRBV4-2; CDR3 DNA: TGTGCCAGCAGCCAAGATGGCAGGGGCACTGAAGCTTTCTTT; CDR3 protein: CASSQDGRGTEAFF
D gene: -; clone size: few; J gene: TRBJ2-1; V gene: TRBV28; CDR3 DNA: TGTGCCAGCAGGCCTTCGGGCGGCTGGTACAATGAGCAGTTCTTC; CDR3 protein: CASRPSGGWYNEQFF
D gene: -; clone size: -; J gene: TRBJ1-2; V gene: TRBV9; CDR3 DNA: TGTGCCAGCAGCGTAGACGGGACTGCAGGGGGCTACACCTTC; CDR3 protein: CASSVDGTAGGYTF
D gene: -; clone size: -; J gene: TRBJ1-2; V gene: TRBV4-1; CDR3 DNA: TGCGCCAGCAGCCAAGAGCCCCTGAGGCTCATCTATGGCTACACCTTC; CDR3 protein: CASSQEPLRLIYGYTF